A single sample gave rise to the 9 T cell receptor beta chains below, sequenced in a study of T cell repertoires in cytomegalovirus infection. MiXCR, applied by TCRdb to the reads, yields one record per CDR3 protein. The sample includes 600,000 to 800,000 distinct CDR3 sequences, roughly a quarter of them seen just once. Sequencing was performed on CD8+ T cells from PBMCs. Receptor source: a human donor in good health (CMV status not recorded). Some clones in this sample may be carry-over from other donors' samples.

This clonotype has a count of ten or more. This rearrangement joins TRBV6-9 to TRBJ2-7; 8 bases line up with TRBD1. V lost 4 bases to trimming and J lost 2 bases; unmatched junction nucleotides: 7. This CDR3 spans 15 amino acids. Germline lookup yields CDR1 MNHGY and CDR2 SVAAGI. The CDR3 here is CASSLLGQGTYEQYF. The CDR3 DNA reads TGTGCCAGCAGTTTACTTGGACAGGGTACCTACGAGCAGTACTTC.

This clonotype was recorded at least ten times. The V call is TRBV7-9, the J call TRBJ2-3; D gene uncertain. V was cut by 2 bases and J by 6 bases, with 18 bases left in between. Germline V gene sequence: CDR1 SEHNR, CDR2 FQNEAQ (reference sequence). This CDR3 comprises 16 residues. CDR3 nucleotide sequence: TGTGCCAGCAGCTTATCCCCCTCCCCGAATCCGGATACGCAGTATTTT. This sequence encodes CASSLSPSPNPDTQYF. Combining the CDR3 with reference TRBV7-9 and TRBJ2-3 gives the whole variable domain DTGVSQNPRHKITKRGQNVTFRCDPISEHNRLYWYRQTLGQGPEFLTYFQNEAQLEKSRLLSDRFSAERPKGSFSTLEIQRTEQGDSAMYLCASSLSPSPNPDTQYFGPGTRLTVL.

This clonotype has just a few counts. The rearrangement links TRBV20-1 to TRBJ2-1, with 10 bases that match TRBD2. The germline gives CDR1 DFQATT, CDR2 SNEGSKA (reference sequence). The CDR3 is 16 amino acids. J lost 0 bases, V lost 0 bases, and 2 bases had no gene match. The CDR3 DNA follows: TGCAGTGCTAGAGATAGCGGGGGGAACTCCTACAATGAGCAGTTCTTC. It encodes CSARDSGGNSYNEQFF.

The table lists this clonotype with many counts. This chain joins TRBV7-9 and TRBJ1-4, with TRBD1 as a possible D gene (5 bases). Germline CDR1 is SEHNR and CDR2 is FQNEAQ (reference sequence). The CDR3 sequence is 14 residues long. Trimming removed 5 bases at V and 5 bases at J, with 12 bases between. The CDR3 sequence is CASSTGDLNEKLFF. The CDR3, as DNA: TGTGCCAGCAGCACGGGGGACTTGAATGAAAAACTGTTTTTT.

The chain joins TRBV7-3 to TRBJ2-3; no reliable D call. The V end lost 2 bases, the J end lost 6 bases, and 12 bases lay between the germline ends. The CDR3 length is 14 residues. Per the germline V gene, CDR1 is SGHTA and CDR2 is FQGTGA. This CDR3 reads CASSLSPPSDTQYF. CDR3 nucleotide sequence: TGTGCCAGCAGCTTATCCCCACCGTCGGATACGCAGTATTTT.

This clonotype was seen a handful of times. The chain couples TRBV7-9 to TRBJ2-6; 7 nucleotides align to TRBD1. The trim removed 5 bases at V and 0 bases at J, leaving 10 bases unmatched. CDR1 is SEHNR and CDR2 is FQNEAQ in the germline V gene (reference sequence). This CDR3 is built from 18 residues. CDR3: CASSPPGQSYSGANVLTF. DNA for the CDR3: TGTGCCAGCAGCCCCCCGGGACAGTCCTACTCTGGGGCCAACGTCCTGACTTTC. The variable domain in full, with the rest retrieved from reference TRBV7-9 and TRBJ2-6, is DTGVSQNPRHKITKRGQNVTFRCDPISEHNRLYWYRQTLGQGPEFLTYFQNEAQLEKSRLLSDRFSAERPKGSFSTLEIQRTEQGDSAMYLCASSPPGQSYSGANVLTFGAGSRLTVL.

The V and J genes are TRBV27 and TRBJ2-1, with 8 bases matching TRBD1. This CDR3 has 16 residues. Germline values: CDR1 MNHEY, CDR2 SMNVEV (reference sequence). The V segment lost 5 bases and the J segment 6 bases; nucleotides outside the gene matches: 12. CDR3 bases: TGTGCCAGCAGTCCTCCCCCAGGGGGCGGGCCCAATGAGCAGTTCTTC. Protein: CASSPPPGGGPNEQFF.

The chain employs TRBV27 and TRBJ2-5; perhaps TRBD2 as D (6 bases). V was trimmed by 4 bases and J by 3 bases, leaving 15 bases between them. This CDR3 has 15 residues. Germline values: CDR1 MNHEY, CDR2 SMNVEV (reference sequence). CDR3 amino acids: CASSSGLWEEETQYF. The CDR3 region has the DNA TGTGCCAGCAGTTCGGGGCTTTGGGAGGAAGAGACCCAGTACTTC.

V is TRBV23-1 and J is TRBJ2-7, with D perhaps matching TRBD2 (6 bases). TRBV23-1 is an open reading frame, and its role is uncertain. The CDR3 consists of 14 residues. Between the trimmed V and J ends, which lost 8 bases and 0 bases, there was a span of 14 bases. The CDR3 region has the DNA TGCGCCAGCGGGGGGTTGGTGAACTCCTACGAGCAGTACGTC. Translated: CASGGLVNSYEQYV.